These 10 T cell receptor beta chains originate from one sample sequenced in a study of control samples from healthy donors and cancer patients. The protocol was immunoSEQ multiplex PCR, while the TCRdb copy is restricted to in-frame clones and leaves out a portion. Of around 250,000 clones detected, over 75% appear once; the ten largest clones hold about 14%. Sample: PBMCs. The receptors stem from a woman in her sixties or seventies with lung cancer.

The genes are TRBV19 and TRBJ2-1; 7 nucleotides line up with TRBD1. The germline gives CDR1 LNHDA, CDR2 SQIVND (reference sequence). The CDR3 runs to 15 residues. The ends lost 4 bases at V and 0 bases at J; junction bases unmatched: 3. In DNA form, the CDR3 reads TGTGCCAGTAGTAGACAGGGTGTCTCCTACAATGAGCAGTTCTTC. It translates to CASSRQGVSYNEQFF.

The chain employs TRBV7-9 and TRBJ2-3, with 9 bases aligning to TRBD1. Germline trimming cut 3 bases from V and 1 base from J; bases unmatched to any gene: 5. The CDR3 sequence is 16 residues long. Germline assignment: CDR1 SEHNR and CDR2 FQNEAQ (reference sequence). CDR3 region: CASSLTGGQRTDTQYF. CDR3 DNA sequence: TGTGCCAGCAGCTTGACAGGGGGACAACGCACAGATACGCAGTATTTT.

The chain joins TRBV5-1 to TRBJ1-1; D is perhaps TRBD1 (5 bases). Germline V CDR1 and CDR2: SGHRS, YFSETQ. This CDR3 contains 14 residues. V was clipped by 0 bases and J by 5 bases, with 11 bases between them. The DNA of the CDR3 is TGCGCCAGCAGCTTGGTCGTGGCAGGGACTGAAGCTTTCTTT. It translates to CASSLVVAGTEAFF.

The rearrangement joins TRBV12-3 or TRBV12-4 to TRBJ1-1; D possibly corresponds to TRBD1 (5 bases). The CDR3 contains 13 residues. Trimming removed 4 bases from V and 1 base from J, with 7 bases in between. The CDR3 sequence: CASSYQGNTEAFF. The CDR3 nucleotides read TGTGCCAGCAGTTATCAGGGGAACACTGAAGCTTTCTTT.

The rearrangement joins TRBV3-1 (or the pseudogene TRBV3-2) to TRBJ1-2; D gene ambiguous. The V gene's germline CDR1 is LGHDT and CDR2 YNNKEL (reference sequence). Deletions cut 0 bases from V and 7 bases from J, with 15 bases between. CDR3 size: 15 residues. The CDR3 DNA follows: TGTGCCAGCAGCCAAGATGGTGGGGTCGTCGGTGGCTACACCTTC. Amino acid sequence: CASSQDGGVVGGYTF.

The chain recombines TRBV6-5 with TRBJ2-7; D is perhaps TRBD2 (5 bases). The CDR3 covers 14 residues. V lost 2 bases to trimming and J lost 7 bases, with 15 bases between them. The germline gives CDR1 MNHEY, CDR2 SVGAGI. Here the CDR3 DNA reads TGTGCCAGCAGTTACGGTCTAGCCGAAAGAGAGCAGTACTTC. Translation gives CASSYGLAEREQYF.

The chain links TRBV21-1 to TRBJ2-2; TRBD2, the table's D call, lacks a check against the DNA. TRBV21-1 is a listed pseudogene. The CDR3 runs to 15 residues. For the CDR3, the DNA is TGTGCCAGCAGCGACGGAGCGGGGTGCACCGGGGAGCTGTTTTTT. Its translation: CASSDGAGCTGELFF.

This clone occurred once. The J gene is TRBJ1-2, the V gene TRBV19; 8 bases map to TRBD1. From germline, CDR1 is LNHDA and CDR2 SQIVND (reference sequence). Germline trimming cut 5 bases from V and 2 bases from J; bases unmatched to any gene: 4. This CDR3 comprises 14 residues. CDR3 coding DNA: TGTGCCAGTAGTGTGGGACAGGCGAACTATGGCTACACCTTC. Its protein product is CASSVGQANYGYTF.

This clone was seen once. The gene calls are TRBV10-1 and TRBJ1-6, with D tentatively TRBD1 (5 bases). This CDR3 spans 14 amino acids. The V and J ends lost 2 bases and 5 bases respectively, with 7 bases between them. CDR1 and CDR2 (germline): WNHNN, SYGVQD (reference sequence). The CDR3 DNA is TGCGCCAGCAGTGAGCGCAGGGATAATTCACCCCTCCACTTT. This gives the protein CASSERRDNSPLHF.

V and J are TRBV21-1 and TRBJ2-1; the table's D call, TRBD2, has no DNA check behind it. TRBV21-1 is recorded as a pseudogene. The CDR3 extends over 16 amino acids. The CDR3 here is CASSKWGSSGPRGQFF. CDR3 bases: TGTGCCAGCAGCAAATGGGGTTCTAGCGGCCCTCGAGGGCAGTTCTTC.